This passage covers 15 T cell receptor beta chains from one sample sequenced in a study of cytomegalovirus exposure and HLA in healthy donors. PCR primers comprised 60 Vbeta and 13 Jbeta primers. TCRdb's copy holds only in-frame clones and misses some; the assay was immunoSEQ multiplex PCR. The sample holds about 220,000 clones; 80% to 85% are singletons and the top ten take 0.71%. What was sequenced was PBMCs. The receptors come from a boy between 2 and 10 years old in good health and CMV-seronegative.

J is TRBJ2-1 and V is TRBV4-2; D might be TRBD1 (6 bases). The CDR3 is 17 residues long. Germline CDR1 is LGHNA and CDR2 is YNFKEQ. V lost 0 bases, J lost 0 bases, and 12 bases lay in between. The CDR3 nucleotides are TGTGCCAGCAGCCAAGAGTCGCAGGGGAGCTCCTACAATGAGCAGTTCTTC. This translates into CASSQESQGSSYNEQFF.

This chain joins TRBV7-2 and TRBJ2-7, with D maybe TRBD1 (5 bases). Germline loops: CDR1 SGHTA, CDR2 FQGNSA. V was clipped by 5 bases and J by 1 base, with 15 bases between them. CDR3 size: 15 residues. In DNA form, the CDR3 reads TGTGCCAGCAGCCAAGGACAAGCCCCATCCTACGAGCAGTACTTC. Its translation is CASSQGQAPSYEQYF.

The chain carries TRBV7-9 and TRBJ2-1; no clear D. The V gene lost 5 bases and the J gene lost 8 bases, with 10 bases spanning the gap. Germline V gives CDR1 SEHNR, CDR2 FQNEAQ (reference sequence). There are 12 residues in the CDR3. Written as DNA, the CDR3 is TGTGCCAGCAGCCTCAGAAACGATGAGCAGTTCTTC. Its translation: CASSLRNDEQFF. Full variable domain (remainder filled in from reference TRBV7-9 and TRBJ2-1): DTGVSQNPRHKITKRGQNVTFRCDPISEHNRLYWYRQTLGQGPEFLTYFQNEAQLEKSRLLSDRFSAERPKGSFSTLEIQRTEQGDSAMYLCASSLRNDEQFFGPGTRLTVL.

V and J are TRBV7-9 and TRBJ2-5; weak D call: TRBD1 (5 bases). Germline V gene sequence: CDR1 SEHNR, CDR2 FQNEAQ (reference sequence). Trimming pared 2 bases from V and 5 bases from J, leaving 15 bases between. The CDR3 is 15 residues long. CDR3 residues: CASSLHSGLGETQYF. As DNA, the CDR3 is TGTGCCAGCAGCTTACATTCAGGGTTAGGTGAGACCCAGTACTTC.

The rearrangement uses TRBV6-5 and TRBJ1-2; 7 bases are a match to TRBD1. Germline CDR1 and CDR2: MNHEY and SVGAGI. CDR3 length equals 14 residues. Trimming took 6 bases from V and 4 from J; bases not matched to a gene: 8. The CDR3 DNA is TGTGCCAGCAGCCCCGGGGACAGATTCTATGGCTACACCTTC. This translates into CASSPGDRFYGYTF.

CDR3 sequence: CASSQSRTIETPGQYF. The CDR3, as DNA: TGTGCCAGCAGCCAATCGCGCACCATAGAGACTCCCGGGCAGTACTTC. V and J are TRBV7-8 and TRBJ2-5; no firm D call. The CDR3 spans 16 residues. Trimming shortened V by 5 bases and J by 11 bases, and 27 bases separated the two germline ends. Germline V gene lookup returns CDR1 SGHVS and CDR2 FQNEAQ.

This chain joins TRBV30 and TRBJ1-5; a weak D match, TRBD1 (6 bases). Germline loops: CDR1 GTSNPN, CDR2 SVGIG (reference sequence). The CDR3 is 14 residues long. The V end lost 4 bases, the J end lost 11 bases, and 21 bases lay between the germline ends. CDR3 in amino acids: CAWNAGTIEGAQHF. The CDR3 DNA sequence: TGTGCCTGGAATGCCGGGACCATCGAGGGGGCCCAGCATTTT. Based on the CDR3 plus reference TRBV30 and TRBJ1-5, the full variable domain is SQTIHQWPATLVQPVGSPLSLECTVEGTSNPNLYWYRQAAGRGLQLLFYSVGIGQISSEVPQNLSASRPQDRQFILSSKKLLLSDSGFYLCAWNAGTIEGAQHFGDGTRLSIL.

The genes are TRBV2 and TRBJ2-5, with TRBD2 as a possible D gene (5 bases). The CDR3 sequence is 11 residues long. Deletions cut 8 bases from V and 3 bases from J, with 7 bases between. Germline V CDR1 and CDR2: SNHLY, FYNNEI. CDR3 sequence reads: CASGLKETQYF. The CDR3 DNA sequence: TGTGCCAGCGGACTGAAAGAGACCCAGTACTTC.

The CDR3 nucleotides read TGCGCCAGCAGCCAAGATCGGTCAGGGGTAGAAGCTTTCTTT. Encoded protein: CASSQDRSGVEAFF. The chain uses TRBV4-1 and TRBJ1-1; perhaps TRBD1 as D (6 bases). Trimming took off 0 bases at V and 8 bases at J, with 13 bases between the two ends. This CDR3 is built from 14 residues. CDR1 and CDR2 from the germline V gene are MGHRA and YSYEKL.

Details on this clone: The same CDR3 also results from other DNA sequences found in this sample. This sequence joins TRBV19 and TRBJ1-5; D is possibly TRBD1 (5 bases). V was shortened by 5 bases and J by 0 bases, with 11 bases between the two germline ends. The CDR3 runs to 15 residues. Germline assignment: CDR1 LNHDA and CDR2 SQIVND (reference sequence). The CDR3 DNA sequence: TGTGCCAGTAGTGACAGTAGTTATAGCAATCAGCCCCAGCATTTT. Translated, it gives CASSDSSYSNQPQHF.

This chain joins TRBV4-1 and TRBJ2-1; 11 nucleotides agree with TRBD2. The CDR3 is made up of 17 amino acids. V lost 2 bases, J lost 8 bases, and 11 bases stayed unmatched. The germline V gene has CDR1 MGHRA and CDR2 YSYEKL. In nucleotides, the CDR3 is TGCGCCAGCAGCCAAAGACCCTCTAGCGGGGGGAGGGATGAGCAGTTCTTC. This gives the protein CASSQRPSSGGRDEQFF.

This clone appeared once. CDR3: CASSGTSGRVPKGEQYF. Here the CDR3 DNA reads TGTGCCAGCAGTGGGACTAGCGGGAGGGTCCCTAAGGGCGAGCAGTACTTC. The chain carries TRBV2 and TRBJ2-5; 15 bases align to TRBD2. The J call may be incorrect, as the DNA end agrees better with TRBJ2-7. Germline V lookup: CDR1 SNHLY, CDR2 FYNNEI. The length of the CDR3 is 17 residues.

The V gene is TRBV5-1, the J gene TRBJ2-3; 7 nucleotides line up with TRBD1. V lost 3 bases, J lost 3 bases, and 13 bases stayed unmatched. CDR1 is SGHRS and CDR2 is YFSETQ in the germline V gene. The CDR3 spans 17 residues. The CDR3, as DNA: TGCGCCAGCAGCTCCGCACAGGGGAAAGATCTTACAGATACGCAGTATTTT. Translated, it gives CASSSAQGKDLTDTQYF. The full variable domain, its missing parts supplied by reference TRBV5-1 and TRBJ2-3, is KAGVTQTPRYLIKTRGQQVTLSCSPISGHRSVSWYQQTPGQGLQFLFEYFSETQRNKGNFPGRFSGRQFSNSRSEMNVSTLELGDSALYLCASSSAQGKDLTDTQYFGPGTRLTVL.

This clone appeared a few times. The CDR3 sequence: CASWKGLAGDYEQYF. CDR3 sequence (DNA): TGTGCCAGCTGGAAAGGGCTAGCGGGAGACTACGAGCAGTACTTC. The rearrangement links TRBV2 to TRBJ2-7, with 10 nucleotides matching TRBD2. The ends lost 8 bases at V and 3 bases at J; junction bases unmatched: 10. CDR1 and CDR2 (germline): SNHLY, FYNNEI. This CDR3 is 15 amino acids long. The complete variable domain, with remaining parts taken from reference TRBV2 and TRBJ2-7, reads EPEVTQTPSHQVTQMGQEVILRCVPISNHLYFYWYRQILGQKVEFLVSFYNNEISEKSEIFDDQFSVERPDGSNFTLKIRSTKLEDSAMYFCASWKGLAGDYEQYFGPGTRLTVT.

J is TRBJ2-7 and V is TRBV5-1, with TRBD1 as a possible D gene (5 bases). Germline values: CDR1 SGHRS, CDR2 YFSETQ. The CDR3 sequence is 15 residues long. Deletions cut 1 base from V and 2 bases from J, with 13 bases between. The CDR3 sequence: CASSLSSGHPYEQYF. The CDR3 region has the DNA TGCGCCAGCAGCTTGTCTTCAGGACACCCCTACGAGCAGTACTTC.